The 18 T cell receptor beta chains presented below share a single source sample, sequenced in a study of neoadjuvant nivolumab and ipilimumab in lung cancer (TCRdb year 2020). Receptors were amplified or captured by the immunoSEQ multiplex PCR assay. TCRdb took over this immuneACCESS table, retaining in-frame rearrangements with V and J assigned. Such tables are incomplete; in checked studies, under half of the missing clones stem from an unresolved V gene, and the remainder is unexplained. This sample comprises 8,500 to 10,000 clones, 70% to 80% of them detected only once. The ten largest make up 6.5% to 9.5% of the sample. The meaning of the sample's time point label: at surgical resection after neoadjuvant nivolumab +/- ipilimumab. The sequenced sample was tumor tissue, obtained after neoadjuvant nivolumab, alone or with ipilimumab, at or shortly before surgery. These receptors were taken from an adult with non-small cell lung cancer. Some clones in this sample may be carry-over from other donors' samples.

V usage is TRBV6-5 and J usage is TRBJ2-7; 7 bases agree with TRBD1. Germline V gene sequence: CDR1 MNHEY, CDR2 SVGAGI. Trimming removed 0 bases from V and 1 base from J; junction bases left unmatched: 0. The CDR3 loop spans 14 amino acids. CDR3 in DNA: TGTGCCAGCAGTTACTCGGGACAGTCCTACGAGCAGTACTTC. Translation gives CASSYSGQSYEQYF.

The chain recombines TRBV18 with TRBJ1-1; TRBD1 aligns across 7 bases. V was pared by 8 bases and J by 1 base, with 4 bases of the junction left unmatched. The CDR3 runs to 13 residues. Germline V gene lookup returns CDR1 KGHSH and CDR2 LQKENI. CDR3 DNA: TGTGCCAGCACAAAGGGGGCGAACACTGAAGCTTTCTTT. This codes for CASTKGANTEAFF.

This clone is medium-sized by share. This chain joins TRBV7-9 and TRBJ1-2; 7 positions match TRBD1. The length of the CDR3 is 15 residues. Per germline, CDR1 SEHNR and CDR2 FQNEAQ (reference sequence). V lost 5 bases to trimming and J lost 2 bases; unmatched junction nucleotides: 8. For the CDR3, the DNA is TGTGCCAGCAGCCAAAGTCTGACAGGGAACTATGGCTACACCTTC. It specifies CASSQSLTGNYGYTF.

V usage is TRBV29-1 and J usage is TRBJ1-2; 8 positions match TRBD1. CDR3 length: 14 amino acids. Germline lookup yields CDR1 SQVTM and CDR2 ANQGSEA. V shed 4 bases, J shed 2 bases, and the junction held 6 bases outside the gene matches. The CDR3 coding sequence is TGCAGCGTTGGATCTCAGGGGGCAAACTATGGCTACACCTTC. Its protein product is CSVGSQGANYGYTF.

This clone appeared once. The chain recombines TRBV7-9 with TRBJ1-6, with 8 positions matching TRBD1. CDR1 is SEHNR, CDR2 FQNEAQ, per germline (reference sequence). Trimming at V came to 5 bases and at J to 9 bases, leaving 6 bases not matched to a gene. The CDR3 has 14 amino acids. Here the CDR3 reads CASSLDREASPLHF. The CDR3 nucleotides are TGTGCCAGCAGCCTGGACAGGGAGGCTTCACCCCTCCACTTT.

The gene calls are TRBV11-2 and TRBJ2-7; maybe TRBD1 (6 bases). V lost 4 bases and J lost 6, with 13 bases in between. CDR1 and CDR2 (germline): SGHAT, FQNNGV. CDR3 length equals 13 residues. The CDR3 loop reads CASSSLDRTEQYF. As DNA, the CDR3 is TGTGCCAGCAGCTCCCTCGACAGGACCGAGCAGTACTTC.

The genes are TRBV7-9 and TRBJ2-7; 7 nucleotides line up with TRBD1. CDR1 SEHNR and CDR2 FQNEAQ come from the germline V gene (reference sequence). The CDR3 consists of 13 residues. The ends lost 8 bases at V and 2 bases at J; junction bases unmatched: 6. CDR3 loop: CASGTVLTYEQYF. The CDR3 nucleotides are TGTGCCAGCGGGACAGTACTAACCTACGAGCAGTACTTC.

The chain has TRBV6-4 and TRBJ2-7; 9 bases line up with TRBD2. CDR3 length: 17 residues. Germline-derived CDR1 and CDR2 are MRHNA and SNTAGT. Trimming removed 7 bases from V and 0 bases from J; junction bases left unmatched: 13. The CDR3 DNA sequence: TGTGCCAGCATACCCCGGCTAGCGGGGACCAGCTCCTACGAGCAGTACTTC. Translating gives CASIPRLAGTSSYEQYF.

The chain joins TRBV5-4 to TRBJ2-7; D ambiguous. V was pared by 5 bases and J by 0 bases, with 15 bases between. Germline V CDR1 and CDR2: SGHNT, YYREEE (reference sequence). The CDR3 contains 15 residues. CDR3 protein: CASSPELAASYEQYF. DNA of the CDR3: TGTGCCAGCAGTCCCGAGTTAGCTGCCTCCTACGAGCAGTACTTC.

This chain joins TRBV10-3 and TRBJ2-3; tentative D call: TRBD2 (6 bases). CDR1 is ENHRY, CDR2 SYGVKD, per germline. The CDR3 has 14 amino acids. V was pared by 6 bases and J by 8 bases, with 18 bases between. The CDR3 sequence: CAIRESRGSGTQYF. The CDR3 bases are TGTGCCATCAGGGAATCTCGGGGGTCAGGTACGCAGTATTTT.

DNA of the CDR3: TGTGCCTGGAGTCGGTCCTTTTTCAGGGACAATCAGCCCCAGCATTTT. This sequence encodes CAWSRSFFRDNQPQHF. The chain uses TRBV30 and TRBJ1-5, with D maybe TRBD1 (5 bases). Germline V gene lookup returns CDR1 GTSNPN and CDR2 SVGIG (reference sequence). V lost 2 bases and J lost 3, with 17 bases in between. CDR3 length: 16 residues.

The rearrangement joins TRBV18 to TRBJ2-2; 10 nucleotides align to TRBD1. V shed 3 bases, J shed 8 bases, and the junction held 6 bases outside the gene matches. Germline CDR1 is KGHSH and CDR2 is LQKENI. The CDR3 has 15 residues. The CDR3 spells CASSPGTGDQGELFF. The CDR3 coding sequence is TGTGCCAGCTCACCCGGGACAGGGGATCAGGGGGAGCTGTTTTTT.

The chain has TRBV6-6 and TRBJ2-2, with D tentatively TRBD1 (6 bases). Germline CDR1 is MNHNY and CDR2 is SVGAGI (reference sequence). V lost 4 bases and J lost 5, with 11 bases in between. The CDR3 is 14 residues long. For the CDR3, the DNA is TGTGCCAGCAGTTCGATACAGGGAACCGGGGAGCTGTTTTTT. Translation gives CASSSIQGTGELFF.

The genes are TRBV7-7 and TRBJ2-7, with D perhaps TRBD1 (6 bases). The ends were cut back, 6 bases at V and 2 bases at J, with 11 bases in the middle. The CDR3 runs 13 residues. The germline gives CDR1 SSHAT, CDR2 FNYEAQ (reference sequence). CDR3 residues: CASSLGGPYEQYF. CDR3 DNA: TGTGCCAGCAGTCTTGGGGGCCCCTACGAGCAGTACTTC.

V is TRBV20-1 and J is TRBJ2-7; 8 bases match TRBD1. V shed 5 bases, J shed 6 bases, and the junction held 3 bases outside the gene matches. There are 11 residues in the CDR3. The V gene's germline CDR1 is DFQATT and CDR2 SNEGSKA (reference sequence). CDR3 DNA: TGCAGTGCTTCGGACAGGGCCGAGCAGTACTTC. Protein: CSASDRAEQYF.

V usage is TRBV6-6 and J usage is TRBJ2-1; D is uncertain. V was pared by 5 bases and J by 5 bases, with 10 bases between. From germline, CDR1 is MNHNY and CDR2 SVGAGI (reference sequence). The CDR3 covers 13 residues. The CDR3 DNA sequence: TGTGCCAGCAGTCCCACCACGAACAATGAGCAGTTCTTC. It specifies CASSPTTNNEQFF.

This chain uses TRBV5-6 with TRBJ2-7; 9 bases fit TRBD1. The CDR3 is made up of 16 amino acids. The trim removed 6 bases at V and 2 bases at J, leaving 12 bases unmatched. Per germline, CDR1 SGHDT and CDR2 YYEEEE. The CDR3: CASTGGQGIGAYEQYF. The CDR3 region has the DNA TGTGCCAGCACCGGGGGACAGGGAATAGGGGCCTACGAGCAGTACTTC.

V is TRBV6-5 and J is TRBJ1-1; no firm D call. V dropped 8 bases and J dropped 4 bases, with 17 bases sitting between them. Germline CDR1 MNHEY, CDR2 SVGAGI. CDR3 length: 14 residues. Here the CDR3 reads CASYATSGSTEAFF. The CDR3 DNA is TGTGCCAGCTACGCCACTTCGGGTAGCACTGAAGCTTTCTTT.